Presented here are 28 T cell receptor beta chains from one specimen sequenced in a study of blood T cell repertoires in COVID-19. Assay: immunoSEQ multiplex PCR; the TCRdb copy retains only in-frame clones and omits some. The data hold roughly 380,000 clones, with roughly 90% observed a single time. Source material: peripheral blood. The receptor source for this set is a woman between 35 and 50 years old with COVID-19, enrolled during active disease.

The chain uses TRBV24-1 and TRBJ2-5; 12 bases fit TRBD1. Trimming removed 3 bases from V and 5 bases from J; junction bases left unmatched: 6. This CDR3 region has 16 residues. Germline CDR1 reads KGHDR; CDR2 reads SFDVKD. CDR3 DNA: TGTGCCACCAGTGATGCCGGGACAGGGGGCTGGGAGACCCAGTACTTC. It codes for CATSDAGTGGWETQYF.

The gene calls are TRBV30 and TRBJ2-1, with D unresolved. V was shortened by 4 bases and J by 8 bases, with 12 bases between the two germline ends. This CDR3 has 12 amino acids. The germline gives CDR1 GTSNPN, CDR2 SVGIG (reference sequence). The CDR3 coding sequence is TGTGCCTGGAACTTTCTCCGTGATGAGCAGTTCTTC. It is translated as CAWNFLRDEQFF. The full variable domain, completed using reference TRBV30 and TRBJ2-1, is SQTIHQWPATLVQPVGSPLSLECTVEGTSNPNLYWYRQAAGRGLQLLFYSVGIGQISSEVPQNLSASRPQDRQFILSSKKLLLSDSGFYLCAWNFLRDEQFFGPGTRLTVL.

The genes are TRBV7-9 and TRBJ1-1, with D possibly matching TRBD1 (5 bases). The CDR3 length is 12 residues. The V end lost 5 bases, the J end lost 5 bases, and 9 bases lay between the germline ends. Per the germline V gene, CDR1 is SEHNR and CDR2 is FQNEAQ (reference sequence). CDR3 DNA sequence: TGTGCCAGCAGCGTTCAGGGAACTGAAGCTTTCTTT. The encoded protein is CASSVQGTEAFF.

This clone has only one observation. The CDR3 region is CASSQGELHTGELFF. CDR3 DNA sequence: TGTGCCAGCAGCCAAGGGGAGCTGCACACCGGGGAGCTGTTTTTT. The chain joins TRBV3-1 (or the pseudogene TRBV3-2) to TRBJ2-2, with D perhaps matching TRBD2 (5 bases). The V and J ends lost 1 base and 3 bases respectively, with 9 bases between them. This CDR3 is built from 15 residues. From germline, CDR1 is LGHDT and CDR2 YNNKEL (reference sequence).

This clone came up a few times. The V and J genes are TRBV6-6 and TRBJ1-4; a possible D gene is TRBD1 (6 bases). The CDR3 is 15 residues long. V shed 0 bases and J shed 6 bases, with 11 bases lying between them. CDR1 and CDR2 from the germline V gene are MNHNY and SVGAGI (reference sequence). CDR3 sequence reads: CASSYSMAGDEKLFF. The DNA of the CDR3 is TGTGCCAGCAGTTACTCGATGGCAGGGGATGAAAAACTGTTTTTT.

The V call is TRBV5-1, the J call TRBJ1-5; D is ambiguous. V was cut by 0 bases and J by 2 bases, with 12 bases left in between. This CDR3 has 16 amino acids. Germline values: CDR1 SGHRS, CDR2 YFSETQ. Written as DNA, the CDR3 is TGCGCCAGCAGCTTGGGGGCAGCTTCGGGCAATCAGCCCCAGCATTTT. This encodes CASSLGAASGNQPQHF.

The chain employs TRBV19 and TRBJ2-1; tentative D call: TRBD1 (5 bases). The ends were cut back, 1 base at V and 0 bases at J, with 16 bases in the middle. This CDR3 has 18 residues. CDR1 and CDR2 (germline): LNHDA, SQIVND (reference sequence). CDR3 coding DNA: TGTGCCAGTAGTATAGTTGGTAAGGGGCTGGCCTCCTACAATGAGCAGTTCTTC. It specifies CASSIVGKGLASYNEQFF.

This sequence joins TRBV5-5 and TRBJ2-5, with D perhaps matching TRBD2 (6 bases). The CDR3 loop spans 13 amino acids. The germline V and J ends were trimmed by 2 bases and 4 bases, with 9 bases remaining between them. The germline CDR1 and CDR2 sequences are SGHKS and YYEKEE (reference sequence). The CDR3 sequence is CASSFLGRETQYF. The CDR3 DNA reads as TGTGCCAGCAGCTTCCTCGGGAGAGAGACCCAGTACTTC.

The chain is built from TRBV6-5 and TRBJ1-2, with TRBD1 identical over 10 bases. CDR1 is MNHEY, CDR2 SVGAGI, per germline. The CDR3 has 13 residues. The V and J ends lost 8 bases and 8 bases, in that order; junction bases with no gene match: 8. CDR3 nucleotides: TGTGCCAGCGGCAGACAGGGGGCGGGCGGCTACACCTTC. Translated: CASGRQGAGGYTF.

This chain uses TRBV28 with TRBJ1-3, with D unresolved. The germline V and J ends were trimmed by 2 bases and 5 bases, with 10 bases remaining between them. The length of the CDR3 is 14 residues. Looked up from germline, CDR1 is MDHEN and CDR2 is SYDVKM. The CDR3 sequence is CASSLRTSRNTIYF. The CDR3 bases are TGTGCCAGCAGTTTACGGACTTCGCGAAACACCATATATTTT.

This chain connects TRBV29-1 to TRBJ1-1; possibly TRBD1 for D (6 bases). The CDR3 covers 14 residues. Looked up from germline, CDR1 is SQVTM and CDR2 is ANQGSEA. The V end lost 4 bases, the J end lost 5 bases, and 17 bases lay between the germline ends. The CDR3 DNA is TGCAGCGTTGCGATTTCAGGGGCACAGACTGAAGCTTTCTTT. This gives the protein CSVAISGAQTEAFF.

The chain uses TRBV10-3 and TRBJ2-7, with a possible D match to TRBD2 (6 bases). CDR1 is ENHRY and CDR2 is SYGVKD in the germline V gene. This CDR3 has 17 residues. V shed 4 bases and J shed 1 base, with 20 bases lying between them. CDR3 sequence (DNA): TGTGCCATCAGTGTGTTTTTGACGGGAGCCAAATCCTACGAGCAGTACTTC. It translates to CAISVFLTGAKSYEQYF.

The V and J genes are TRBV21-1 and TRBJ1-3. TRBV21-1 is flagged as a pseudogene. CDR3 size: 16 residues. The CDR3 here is CASSRAPAGSGNTIYF. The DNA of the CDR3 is TGTGCCAGCAGCAGAGCCCCAGCGGGGTCTGGAAACACCATATATTTT.

This CDR3 reads CASSLGAQETQYF. CDR3 bases: TGCGCCAGCAGCTTGGGGGCACAAGAGACCCAGTACTTC. The chain has TRBV5-1 and TRBJ2-5; D call uncertain. The length of the CDR3 is 13 residues. Trimming left V 0 bases short and J 2 bases short, with 5 bases between. Germline CDR1 and CDR2: SGHRS and YFSETQ.

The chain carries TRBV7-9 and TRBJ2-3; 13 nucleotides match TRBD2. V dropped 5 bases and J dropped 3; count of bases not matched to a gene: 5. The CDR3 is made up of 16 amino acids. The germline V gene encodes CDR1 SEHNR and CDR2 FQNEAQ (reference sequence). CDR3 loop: CASSVGTSGITDTQYF. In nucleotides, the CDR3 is TGTGCCAGCAGCGTAGGGACTAGCGGGATTACAGATACGCAGTATTTT.

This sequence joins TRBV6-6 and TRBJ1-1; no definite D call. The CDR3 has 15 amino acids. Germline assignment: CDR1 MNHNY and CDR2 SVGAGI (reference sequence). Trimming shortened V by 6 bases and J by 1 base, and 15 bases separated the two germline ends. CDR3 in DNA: TGTGCCAGCAGCCCCATGACAAGTGGGAACACTGAAGCTTTCTTT. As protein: CASSPMTSGNTEAFF.

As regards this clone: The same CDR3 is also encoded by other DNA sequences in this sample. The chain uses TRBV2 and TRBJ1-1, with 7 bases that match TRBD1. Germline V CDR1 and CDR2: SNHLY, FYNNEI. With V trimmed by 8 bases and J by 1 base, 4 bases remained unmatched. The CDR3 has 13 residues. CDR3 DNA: TGTGCCAGCGGACAGGAAACGAACACTGAAGCTTTCTTT. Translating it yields CASGQETNTEAFF.

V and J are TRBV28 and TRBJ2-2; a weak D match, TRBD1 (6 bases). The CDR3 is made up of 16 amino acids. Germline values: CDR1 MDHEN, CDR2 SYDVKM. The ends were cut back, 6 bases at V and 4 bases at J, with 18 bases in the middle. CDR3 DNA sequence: TGTGCCAGCAGATCTACAGGGCATCGAGGCACCGGGGAGCTGTTTTTT. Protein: CASRSTGHRGTGELFF.

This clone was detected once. The CDR3 bases are TGTGCCAGCAGTTCCTCTCTAGCGGGCCACACAGATACGCAGTATTTT. Amino acid sequence: CASSSSLAGHTDTQYF. The chain combines TRBV28 with TRBJ2-3; 8 bases map to TRBD2. The trim removed 4 bases at V and 2 bases at J, leaving 8 bases unmatched. The CDR3 has 16 amino acids. Germline V gene lookup returns CDR1 MDHEN and CDR2 SYDVKM.

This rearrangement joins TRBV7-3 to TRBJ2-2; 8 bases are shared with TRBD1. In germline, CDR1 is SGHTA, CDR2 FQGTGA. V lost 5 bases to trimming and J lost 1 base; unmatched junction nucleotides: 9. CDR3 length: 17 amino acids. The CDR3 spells CASSPPLQGGNTGELFF. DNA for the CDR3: TGTGCCAGCAGCCCCCCCTTACAGGGGGGGAACACCGGGGAGCTGTTTTTT.

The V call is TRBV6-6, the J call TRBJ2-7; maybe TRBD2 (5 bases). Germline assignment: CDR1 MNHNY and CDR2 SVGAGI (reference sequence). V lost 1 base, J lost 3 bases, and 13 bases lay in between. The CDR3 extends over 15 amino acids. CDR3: CASSYLRSAGYEQYF. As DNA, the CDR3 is TGTGCCAGCAGTTACTTAAGAAGCGCGGGCTACGAGCAGTACTTC.

For the CDR3, the DNA is TGTGCCAGCAGTTTCGACAGGGACACTGAAGCTTTCTTT. Its protein is CASSFDRDTEAFF. The rearrangement uses TRBV27 and TRBJ1-1; 7 nucleotides match TRBD1. Losses at the gene ends were 3 bases for V and 3 bases for J; bases not matched to a gene: 1. The germline V gene has CDR1 MNHEY and CDR2 SMNVEV (reference sequence). The CDR3 is 13 residues long.

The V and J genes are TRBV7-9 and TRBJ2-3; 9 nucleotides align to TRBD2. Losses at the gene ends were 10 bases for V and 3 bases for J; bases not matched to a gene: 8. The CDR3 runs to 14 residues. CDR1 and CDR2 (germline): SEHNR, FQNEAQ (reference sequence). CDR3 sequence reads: CATDSGSRTDTQYF. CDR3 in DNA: TGTGCCACCGATAGCGGGAGTAGGACAGATACGCAGTATTTT.

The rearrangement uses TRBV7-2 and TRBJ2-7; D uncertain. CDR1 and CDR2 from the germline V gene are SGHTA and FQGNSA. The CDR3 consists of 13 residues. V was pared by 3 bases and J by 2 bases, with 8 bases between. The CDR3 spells CASSLYFTYEQYF. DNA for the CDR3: TGTGCCAGCAGCTTGTACTTCACCTACGAGCAGTACTTC.

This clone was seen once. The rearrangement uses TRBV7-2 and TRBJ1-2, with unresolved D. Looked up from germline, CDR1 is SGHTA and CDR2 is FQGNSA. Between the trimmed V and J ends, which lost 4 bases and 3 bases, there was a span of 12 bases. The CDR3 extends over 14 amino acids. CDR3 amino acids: CASSSGPTHYGYTF. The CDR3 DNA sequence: TGTGCCAGCAGCTCTGGGCCGACACACTATGGCTACACCTTC.

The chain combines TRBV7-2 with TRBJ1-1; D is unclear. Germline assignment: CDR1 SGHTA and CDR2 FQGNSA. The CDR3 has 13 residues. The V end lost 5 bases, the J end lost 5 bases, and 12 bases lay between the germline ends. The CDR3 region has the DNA TGTGCCAGCAGCCAGTTAGACATGACTGAAGCTTTCTTT. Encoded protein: CASSQLDMTEAFF.

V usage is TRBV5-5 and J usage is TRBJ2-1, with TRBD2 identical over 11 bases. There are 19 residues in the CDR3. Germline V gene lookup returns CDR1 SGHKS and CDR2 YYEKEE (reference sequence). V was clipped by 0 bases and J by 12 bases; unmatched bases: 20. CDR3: CASSLVLAGGILFKNWQFF. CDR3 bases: TGTGCCAGCAGCTTGGTCCTAGCGGGAGGAATACTGTTTAAAAATTGGCAGTTCTTC. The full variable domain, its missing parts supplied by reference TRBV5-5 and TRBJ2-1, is DAGVTQSPTHLIKTRGQQVTLRCSPISGHKSVSWYQQVLGQGPQFIFQYYEKEERGRGNFPDRFSARQFPNYSSELNVNALLLGDSALYLCASSLVLAGGILFKNWQFFGPGTRLTVL.

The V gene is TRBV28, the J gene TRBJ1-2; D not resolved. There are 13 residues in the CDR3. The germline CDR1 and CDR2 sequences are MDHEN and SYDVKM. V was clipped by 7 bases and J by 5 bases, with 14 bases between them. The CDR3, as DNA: TGTGCCAGCACCCCTACCGCGAATTATGGCTACACCTTC. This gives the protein CASTPTANYGYTF.